The 29 T cell receptor beta chains reported below all come from one sample, sequenced in a study of CXCR3-negative and CXCR3-positive naive CD8 T cells. Findings of the study overall: The TRB CDR3s that CXCR3-positive naive cells carried were more hydrophobic than those of CXCR3-negative naive cells.

For these TCRs, the target antigens are not known. The authors prepared UMI-labeled TRB cDNA libraries by 5' RACE. TCRdb reworked the 5' RACE reads into one entry per CDR3 protein, no DNA. This specimen shows about 120,000 distinct CDR3 sequences; the ten leading clones hold 0.35% to 0.4%. Sequences were obtained from naive CXCR3+ CD8+ T cells from blood. Subset noted: CD45RO-CCR7+CD27+CD95- naive CD8+ T cells expressing CXCR3 (TNR3+). These receptors all stem from a human donor in good health. Some clones in this sample may be carry-over from other donors' samples.

The gene calls are TRBV27 and TRBJ2-1; with no DNA, the TCRdb D assignment of TRBD2 cannot be verified. The V gene's germline CDR1 is MNHEY and CDR2 SMNVEV (reference sequence). The CDR3 contains 15 residues. The CDR3 is CASSLIAGGFNEQFF.

The rearrangement joins TRBV12-3 or TRBV12-4 to TRBJ2-2. The CDR3 length is 15 residues. The CDR3 region is CASSFFSGSTGELFF.

The genes are TRBV3-1 and TRBJ1-1; TCRdb's D call, TRBD1, is unchecked because there is no DNA. The CDR3 sequence is 15 residues long. Germline lookup yields CDR1 LGHDT and CDR2 YNNKEL (reference sequence). CDR3 sequence: CASSRTVTGQEEAFF.

The rearrangement uses TRBV5-4 and TRBJ1-2; the D call from TCRdb, TRBD1, cannot be confirmed without DNA. CDR1 and CDR2 from the germline V gene are SGHNT and YYREEE (reference sequence). This CDR3 contains 14 residues. The CDR3 loop is CASTHDGTLYGYTF. Drawing the rest from reference TRBV5-4 and TRBJ1-2, the complete variable domain is ETGVTQSPTHLIKTRGQQVTLRCSSQSGHNTVSWYQQALGQGPQFIFQYYREEENGRGNFPPRFSGLQFPNYSSELNVNALELDDSALYLCASTHDGTLYGYTFGSGTRLTVV.

V and J are TRBV7-6 and TRBJ2-1. This CDR3 is 11 amino acids long. Germline CDR1 is SGHVS and CDR2 is FNYEAQ. The CDR3 region is CASSLTNEQFF.

The chain carries TRBV12-3 or TRBV12-4 and TRBJ1-5; TCRdb lists TRBD1, though no DNA is available to test this call. The CDR3 is 17 amino acids. The CDR3 sequence: CASSNPGQGGVYQPQHF.

The rearrangement uses TRBV4-3 and TRBJ2-7; the TRBD1 assignment by TCRdb is unverifiable without DNA. CDR1 is LGHNA and CDR2 is YSLEER in the germline V gene. CDR3 length: 15 residues. Here the CDR3 reads CASSQSRAGIYEQYF.

V usage is TRBV7-9 and J usage is TRBJ2-7; as DNA is missing, the TRBD1 call by TCRdb cannot be tested. Germline assignment: CDR1 SEHNR and CDR2 FQNEAQ (reference sequence). CDR3 size: 15 residues. This chain's CDR3 is CASSLGDRGRHEQYF.

The rearrangement links TRBV28 to TRBJ2-6. The V gene's germline CDR1 is MDHEN and CDR2 SYDVKM. CDR3 length: 16 amino acids. This CDR3 is CASSLYRGSGANVLTF.

This chain links TRBV29-1 with TRBJ2-7. The V gene's germline CDR1 is SQVTM and CDR2 ANQGSEA. The CDR3 loop spans 13 amino acids. CDR3 region: CSVERLSSYEQYF.

The chain carries TRBV4-3 and TRBJ2-3; TCRdb designates TRBD1, a call that cannot be tested without DNA. The V gene's germline CDR1 is LGHNA and CDR2 YSLEER. This CDR3 contains 17 residues. CDR3 sequence: CASSQDRGGGPTDTQYF.

The chain couples TRBV28 to TRBJ1-4. This CDR3 is built from 11 residues. The germline gives CDR1 MDHEN, CDR2 SYDVKM. The CDR3 loop reads CASSLTAKLFF. Together with reference TRBV28 and TRBJ1-4, the CDR3 gives the full variable domain: DVKVTQSSRYLVKRTGEKVFLECVQDMDHENMFWYRQDPGLGLRLIYFSYDVKMKEKGDIPEGYSVSREKKERFSLILESASTNQTSMYLCASSLTAKLFFGSGTQLSVL.

The chain couples TRBV20-1 to TRBJ2-3; TCRdb returns TRBD2, unconfirmable since there is no DNA. CDR3 length equals 16 residues. CDR1 is DFQATT, CDR2 SNEGSKA, per germline (reference sequence). The CDR3 reads CSASRLAGDPTDTQYF.

This chain uses TRBV7-9 with TRBJ2-1; TCRdb gives TRBD2 as the D gene, but with no DNA this cannot be confirmed. CDR3 length: 15 residues. The germline V gene encodes CDR1 SEHNR and CDR2 FQNEAQ (reference sequence). CDR3 in amino acids: CASSPGTSGTHEQFF.

The V and J genes are TRBV7-8 and TRBJ2-1; there is no DNA to check the TCRdb D call of TRBD1. This CDR3 has 16 amino acids. Germline loops: CDR1 SGHVS, CDR2 FQNEAQ. The CDR3 sequence is CASSLFRVDAYNEQFF.

The rearrangement joins TRBV7-9 to TRBJ1-2; the TCRdb D gene call, TRBD1, has no DNA to confirm it. Germline CDR1 reads SEHNR; CDR2 reads FQNEAQ (reference sequence). The CDR3 consists of 12 residues. CDR3 protein: CASSSPGQVHTF.

The V and J genes are TRBV29-1 and TRBJ2-7; the D gene TCRdb calls, TRBD1, cannot be checked with no DNA. The CDR3 extends over 14 amino acids. The germline CDR1 and CDR2 sequences are SQVTM and ANQGSEA. This chain's CDR3 is CSVVDRSSSYEQYF.

The V call is TRBV9, the J call TRBJ2-4; TCRdb's D call of TRBD2 is untestable without DNA. CDR3 size: 17 residues. Germline CDR1 SGDLS, CDR2 YYNGEE. CDR3 protein: CASSVGLAGIAKNIQYF.

The chain links TRBV15 to TRBJ1-5; with no DNA, the TCRdb D assignment of TRBD1 cannot be verified. This CDR3 region has 15 residues. CDR1 is LNHNV and CDR2 is YYDKDF in the germline V gene (reference sequence). The CDR3 spells CATSRDRGWNQPQHF.

V is TRBV29-1 and J is TRBJ2-1; TCRdb returns TRBD1, unconfirmable since there is no DNA. CDR3 length equals 12 residues. CDR1 and CDR2 from the germline V gene are SQVTM and ANQGSEA. CDR3 residues: CSVEGQYNEQFF.

The chain links TRBV19 to TRBJ1-1. Germline lookup yields CDR1 LNHDA and CDR2 SQIVND (reference sequence). CDR3 size: 14 residues. The CDR3 sequence is CASSTGDMGTEAFF.

The chain employs TRBV28 and TRBJ1-1. CDR3 length: 11 amino acids. Germline V gene lookup returns CDR1 MDHEN and CDR2 SYDVKM. CDR3 amino acids: CASSGFTEAFF.

The chain employs TRBV19 and TRBJ2-1. CDR1 and CDR2 from the germline V gene are LNHDA and SQIVND (reference sequence). This CDR3 contains 11 residues. The CDR3 protein is CASSFPNEQFF.

V and J are TRBV25-1 and TRBJ2-2; the D call of TRBD2 rests on TCRdb alone, since no DNA is present to check it. The germline CDR1 and CDR2 sequences are MGHDK and SYGVNS. The CDR3 spans 16 residues. CDR3 amino acids: CASSDSREANTGELFF.

The chain links TRBV6-6 to TRBJ2-7. In germline, CDR1 is MNHNY, CDR2 SVGAGI (reference sequence). This CDR3 comprises 14 residues. CDR3 protein: CASSYPTSSYEQYF.

The chain is built from TRBV28 and TRBJ2-7; without DNA, the TCRdb call of TRBD2 cannot be checked. Germline V gene lookup returns CDR1 MDHEN and CDR2 SYDVKM. The CDR3 totals 18 residues. CDR3 loop: CASSRGTSGLVDTYEQYF.

The chain has TRBV5-1 and TRBJ2-7; the D call from TCRdb, TRBD2, cannot be confirmed without DNA. Germline CDR1 and CDR2: SGHRS and YFSETQ. This CDR3 has 15 amino acids. CDR3 amino acids: CASSLVPSASYDQYF.

J is TRBJ2-7 and V is TRBV12-3 or TRBV12-4; TCRdb's assignment of TRBD1 cannot be checked, as there is no DNA. The CDR3 sequence is 14 residues long. CDR3 in amino acids: CASSTLMGPYEQYF.

The chain joins TRBV2 to TRBJ1-6; TCRdb's D call, TRBD1, is unchecked because there is no DNA. The germline V gene has CDR1 SNHLY and CDR2 FYNNEI. The CDR3 has 15 amino acids. CDR3 amino acids: CASKRRGAPNSPLHF.